The 2 T cell receptor beta chains listed next were all sequenced from one sample in a study of blood T cell repertoires in COVID-19. Method: immunoSEQ multiplex PCR; TCRdb's copy keeps in-frame clones and lacks some. The sample lists approximately 160,000 clones; 90% were seen once. Sequencing was performed on peripheral blood. These receptors were obtained from a man aged 55 to 70 with active or convalescent COVID-19.

The sample holds one count of this clone. The CDR3 protein is CASSTGQVASGYTF. The CDR3 coding sequence is TGTGCCAGTAGTACTGGACAGGTTGCTTCTGGCTACACCTTC. The chain employs TRBV19 and TRBJ1-2; 7 bases are a match to TRBD1. This CDR3 has 14 residues. CDR1 and CDR2 (germline): LNHDA, SQIVND (reference sequence). J was trimmed by 7 bases and V by 4 bases; bases with no gene match: 9.

In its sample, this clone was seen once. This chain connects TRBV10-3 to TRBJ1-2; D is unclear. Germline loops: CDR1 ENHRY, CDR2 SYGVKD. V was clipped by 10 bases and J by 7 bases, with 19 bases between them. The CDR3 is 13 amino acids. As DNA, the CDR3 is TGTGCCACAAGCCCTACAGCGGACGGTGGCTACACCTTC. Translation: CATSPTADGGYTF.